Listed here are 27 T cell receptor beta chains from one sample, sequenced in a study of T cells in Graves' hyperthyroidism and ophthalmopathy. RNA transcripts gave rise to amplified TCR beta CDR3 regions. First-round RT-PCR targeting the TCR CDR3 was performed with the HTBI primer set. TCRdb re-called the multiplex PCR reads through MiXCR, storing one row per CDR3 protein. The profile shows 250,000 or so distinct CDR3 sequences, nearly 15% of them singletons. The sample consisted of blood. The receptors shown here come from a woman between 45 and 65 years old with Graves' hyperthyroidism that later progressed to Graves' ophthalmopathy.

This clonotype was detected ten times or more. The chain uses TRBV20-1 and TRBJ1-1, with a tentative D call TRBD1 (6 bases). The CDR3 has 16 amino acids. Trimming stripped 3 bases from V and 2 bases from J, with 19 bases between. Germline-derived CDR1 and CDR2 are DFQATT and SNEGSKA (reference sequence). CDR3 amino acids: CSASRAGAGSNTEAFF. The DNA for the CDR3 is TGCAGTGCTAGCAGGGCGGGGGCGGGGTCCAACACTGAAGCTTTCTTT.

This clonotype was observed a handful of times. V gene TRBV20-1 combines with J gene TRBJ1-2, with 7 bases fitting TRBD1. In germline, CDR1 is DFQATT, CDR2 SNEGSKA (reference sequence). The length of the CDR3 is 16 residues. Trimming at V came to 0 bases and at J to 7 bases, leaving 14 bases not matched to a gene. CDR3 DNA: TGCAGTGCTAGAGATGTCGGAGTAGGCAGGGGGTTTGGCTACACCTTC. Its protein product is CSARDVGVGRGFGYTF.

Regarding this clonotype: This may stem from a read error, because a much larger clone lies one nucleotide away. The chain joins TRBV20-1 to TRBJ1-6; D not resolved. Germline V CDR1 and CDR2: DFQATT, SNEGSKA (reference sequence). The CDR3 sequence is 15 residues long. V was shortened by 6 bases and J by 9 bases, with 21 bases between the two germline ends. The CDR3 protein is CSAPEQVRERSPLHF. The CDR3 nucleotides are TGCAGTGCCCCAGAGCAGGTTCGAGAACGTTCACCCCTCCACTTT.

This clonotype was counted many times. The chain joins TRBV7-9 to TRBJ2-1; no reliable D call. The length of the CDR3 is 18 residues. Germline values: CDR1 SEHNR, CDR2 FQNEAQ (reference sequence). Trimming stripped 5 bases from V and 3 bases from J, with 23 bases between. In nucleotides, the CDR3 is TGTGCCAGCAGCACCCACCTTGCCTGGGGTACTGTCTACAATGAGCAGTTCTTC. As protein: CASSTHLAWGTVYNEQFF.

This clonotype was observed many times. The V gene is TRBV20-1, the J gene TRBJ2-7; D is perhaps TRBD1 or TRBD2 (7 bases each). Germline V gene sequence: CDR1 DFQATT, CDR2 SNEGSKA (reference sequence). This CDR3 spans 16 amino acids. Trimming removed 0 bases at V and 2 bases at J, with 17 bases between. In DNA form, the CDR3 reads TGCAGTGCTAGAGATAGTCGGGCAGGGGGGGCCTACGAGCAGTACTTC. It encodes CSARDSRAGGAYEQYF.

The table lists this clonotype with many counts. The rearrangement links TRBV27 to TRBJ1-6; D call uncertain. Germline loops: CDR1 MNHEY, CDR2 SMNVEV (reference sequence). This CDR3 region has 16 residues. Trimming removed 6 bases from V and 0 bases from J, with 12 bases in between. For the CDR3, the DNA is TGTGCCAGCAGCGGGATCACCAGCTCCTATAATTCACCCCTCCACTTT. This translates into CASSGITSSYNSPLHF.

In this sample, this clonotype turned up many times. The CDR3 region has the DNA TGTGCCAGCAGTCAACCGGACAGCACTTCTAGCACAGATACGCAGTATTTT. Amino acids: CASSQPDSTSSTDTQYF. The rearrangement joins TRBV5-4 to TRBJ2-3; D perhaps matches TRBD1 (6 bases). Between the trimmed V and J ends, which lost 5 bases and 0 bases, there was a span of 19 bases. Germline CDR1 and CDR2: SGHNT and YYREEE (reference sequence). The CDR3 runs 17 residues.

The CDR3 DNA reads TGTGCCAGCAGCGGAGGGGCAGGGGCCAACGTCCTGACTTTC. It specifies CASSGGAGANVLTF. This chain joins TRBV12-3 or TRBV12-4 and TRBJ2-6, with TRBD2 as a possible D gene (6 bases). The CDR3 spans 14 residues. Trimming took 6 bases from V and 4 from J, leaving 10 bases between them.

The chain recombines TRBV28 with TRBJ1-1, with TRBD1 matching over 9 bases. The V and J ends lost 5 bases and 4 bases, in that order; junction bases with no gene match: 8. Germline values: CDR1 MDHEN, CDR2 SYDVKM. This CDR3 is 15 amino acids long. The CDR3: CASSTRTGEGTEAFF. The CDR3 nucleotides are TGTGCCAGCAGTACCCGGACAGGGGAAGGCACTGAAGCTTTCTTT.

Concerning this clonotype itself: One base away lies a much larger clone, so this may be a sequencing read error. The V call is TRBV7-2, the J call TRBJ1-1; no definite D call. The germline V gene has CDR1 SGHTA and CDR2 FQGNSA. V was pared by 1 base and J by 0 bases, with 9 bases between. The CDR3 totals 15 residues. The CDR3 DNA reads as TGTGCCAGCAGCTTAGTTTCAGAGGTGAACACTGAAGCTTTCTTT. It yields the protein CASSLVSEVNTEAFF.

The sample holds many counts of this clonotype. This chain links TRBV20-1 with TRBJ2-7, with TRBD2 as a possible D gene (7 bases). Germline V gives CDR1 DFQATT, CDR2 SNEGSKA (reference sequence). V was trimmed by 0 bases and J by 3 bases, leaving 9 bases between them. The CDR3 contains 13 residues. The CDR3 sequence: CSARERGGYEQYF. Written as DNA, the CDR3 is TGCAGTGCTAGAGAGAGGGGGGGCTACGAGCAGTACTTC.

This clonotype has ten or more counts. V usage is TRBV20-1 and J usage is TRBJ2-6; TRBD1 aligns across 7 bases. CDR1 and CDR2 (germline): DFQATT, SNEGSKA (reference sequence). The J segment lost 4 bases and the V segment lost 3 bases, leaving 6 bases of the junction unmatched. There are 15 residues in the CDR3. CDR3 nucleotide sequence: TGCAGTGCTAGTTCGACAGGGACAGGGGCCAACGTCCTGACTTTC. Its protein is CSASSTGTGANVLTF.

This clonotype was detected only a few times. The rearrangement links TRBV19 to TRBJ1-1; no firm D call. V lost 3 bases, J lost 3 bases, and 8 bases lay in between. From germline, CDR1 is LNHDA and CDR2 SQIVND (reference sequence). The CDR3 runs 13 residues. The CDR3 nucleotides read TGTGCCAGTAGTATGATCCTTGACACTGAAGCTTTCTTT. Protein product: CASSMILDTEAFF.

This clonotype was found many times. The CDR3 region has the DNA TGCGCCAGCAGCTTGACAGGGTCATGGGAGACCCAGTACTTC. Amino acid sequence: CASSLTGSWETQYF. The V call is TRBV5-1, the J call TRBJ2-5, with a possible D match to TRBD1 (6 bases). Looked up from germline, CDR1 is SGHRS and CDR2 is YFSETQ. The V and J ends lost 1 base and 5 bases respectively, with 12 bases between them. The CDR3 covers 14 residues.

The gene calls are TRBV24-1 and TRBJ2-7, with a tentative D call TRBD1 (5 bases). Trimming took off 5 bases at V and 3 bases at J, with 22 bases between the two ends. CDR3 length: 17 residues. Germline V lookup: CDR1 KGHDR, CDR2 SFDVKD. As DNA, the CDR3 is TGTGCCACCAGTGCCGCCCACTCCGGGTCCCAGGGCTACGAGCAGTACTTC. It is translated as CATSAAHSGSQGYEQYF.

This clonotype was detected many times. This chain links TRBV2 with TRBJ2-1; no reliable D call. Trimming cost V 8 bases and J 9 bases, with 11 bases left between them. Germline V gives CDR1 SNHLY, CDR2 FYNNEI. The CDR3 consists of 11 residues. The CDR3 spells CASQLGGEQFF. The DNA for the CDR3 is TGTGCCAGCCAGCTGGGCGGTGAGCAGTTCTTC.

This clonotype was seen a handful of times. The chain carries TRBV13 and TRBJ2-5; D may be TRBD2 (6 bases). CDR3 length: 16 amino acids. V was trimmed by 3 bases and J by 2 bases, leaving 16 bases between them. Per germline, CDR1 PRHDT and CDR2 FYEKMQ (reference sequence). The CDR3 loop is CASSFLLGGLQETQYF. The CDR3 DNA sequence: TGTGCCAGCAGCTTCCTCTTAGGAGGGCTACAAGAGACCCAGTACTTC.

This clonotype was detected many times. This rearrangement joins TRBV11-3 to TRBJ2-3; D is possibly TRBD2 (5 bases). Trimming removed 2 bases from V and 6 bases from J, with 9 bases in between. CDR3 size: 13 residues. CDR1 and CDR2 (germline): SGHNT, YENEEA. CDR3 protein: CASSLTREDTQYF. CDR3 nucleotide sequence: TGTGCCAGCAGCTTAACTAGGGAGGATACGCAGTATTTT.

This clonotype appeared many times. The genes are TRBV10-1 and TRBJ1-5; no clear D gene. The CDR3 totals 12 residues. Germline V gene data show CDR1 as WNHNN and CDR2 as SYGVQD (reference sequence). The V gene lost 8 bases and the J gene lost 5 bases, with 10 bases spanning the gap. CDR3 DNA: TGCGCCAGCGGGGATGTGGATCAGCCCCAGCATTTT. Amino acid sequence: CASGDVDQPQHF.

This clonotype was counted many times. The V call is TRBV27, the J call TRBJ2-3; D remains unclear. Germline V lookup: CDR1 MNHEY, CDR2 SMNVEV (reference sequence). Trimming removed 6 bases from V and 5 bases from J, with 15 bases in between. CDR3 length equals 14 residues. The CDR3 sequence: CASSPERTGDTQYF. The CDR3 coding sequence is TGTGCCAGCAGCCCCGAGCGAACGGGAGATACGCAGTATTTT.

This clonotype was counted many times. J is TRBJ2-1 and V is TRBV7-9; 8 nucleotides agree with TRBD2. J gave up 7 bases and V 0 bases, and 5 bases lay outside the gene matches. Germline CDR1 and CDR2: SEHNR and FQNEAQ (reference sequence). The CDR3 has 15 residues. The CDR3 loop reads CASSLAGTRRNEQFF. The DNA for the CDR3 is TGTGCCAGCAGCTTAGCCGGGACTAGGCGGAATGAGCAGTTCTTC.

This clonotype was seen only a few times. V is TRBV9 and J is TRBJ1-3; D call uncertain. Germline loops: CDR1 SGDLS, CDR2 YYNGEE. The CDR3 loop spans 15 amino acids. V dropped 4 bases and J dropped 4 bases, with 15 bases sitting between them. Here the CDR3 DNA reads TGTGCCAGCAGCCCGACTCAGGTCTCCGGAAACACCATATATTTT. Residues: CASSPTQVSGNTIYF.

The rearrangement links TRBV27 to TRBJ2-3; TRBD1 aligns across 7 bases. The CDR3 spans 15 residues. Trimming took 2 bases from V and 2 from J; bases not matched to a gene: 4. Germline-derived CDR1 and CDR2 are MNHEY and SMNVEV (reference sequence). This CDR3 reads CASSLRDSYTDTQYF. DNA of the CDR3: TGTGCCAGCAGTTTACGGGACAGCTACACAGATACGCAGTATTTT.

In this sample, this clonotype turned up many times. The chain uses TRBV2 and TRBJ2-7; 9 bases align to TRBD2. This CDR3 is built from 14 residues. Germline loops: CDR1 SNHLY, CDR2 FYNNEI. Losses at the gene ends were 7 bases for V and 0 bases for J; bases not matched to a gene: 4. The CDR3 sequence is CASKFSGSSYEQYF. The CDR3 region has the DNA TGTGCCAGCAAGTTTAGCGGGAGCTCCTACGAGCAGTACTTC.

This clonotype was observed many times. This chain connects TRBV28 to TRBJ2-7; no reliable D call. CDR3 length: 14 amino acids. With 6 bases removed from V and 4 bases from J, the gap between germline ends came to 16 bases. The germline gives CDR1 MDHEN, CDR2 SYDVKM. CDR3 DNA sequence: TGTGCCAGCAGATCTGAAGGAGCCGAGTACGAGCAGTACTTC. Its protein product is CASRSEGAEYEQYF.

This clonotype occurred a few times. Just one base apart from a much larger clone, this may be a read error. V and J are TRBV2 and TRBJ1-1; no clear D gene. The CDR3 has 14 amino acids. Germline V gene lookup returns CDR1 SNHLY and CDR2 FYNNEI. This CDR3 reads CASRSYSENAEAFF. As DNA, the CDR3 is TGTGCCAGCCGGTCTTATTCAGAGAACGCTGAAGCTTTCTTT.

This clonotype has at least ten counts. The chain is built from TRBV27 and TRBJ2-7; 12 bases are a match to TRBD1. V shed 2 bases, J shed 0 bases, and the junction held 17 bases outside the gene matches. The CDR3 loop spans 21 amino acids. Looked up from germline, CDR1 is MNHEY and CDR2 is SMNVEV (reference sequence). CDR3 sequence (DNA): TGTGCCAGCAGTTTAGACCCTCCCGGGACAGGGGGCCGTATCAGCTCCTACGAGCAGTACTTC. Translation: CASSLDPPGTGGRISSYEQYF.